A selection of T cell receptor beta chains follows, all from one sample in a study of cytotoxic CD8 clonotypes in ibrutinib-treated CLL. Some clones are missing from TCRdb's copy, which holds only in-frame ones; the method was immunoSEQ multiplex PCR. Found here are about 160,000 clones, over 65% of them singletons; the top ten hold 2% to 2.5%. Source: PBMCs, taken after 12 months of ibrutinib treatment. These receptor sequences come from a human donor with chronic lymphocytic leukemia. Both conserved end residues are part of each CDR3. The D gene is left open where the match is weak. Size values are once, few and many counts, or a class for expanded clones, and some rows have none.

>TRBJ1-6|NA|TRBV11-2|NA
TGTGCCAGCAGCAGAGGGGCAGGATCCTATAATTCACCCCTCCACTTT
CASSRGAGSYNSPLHF
>TRBJ1-1|NA|TRBV28|NA
TGTGCCAGCAGAAGGGGGAACACTGAAGCTTTCTTT
CASRRGNTEAFF
>TRBJ2-1|TRBD1|TRBV5-4|few
TGTGCCAGCAGCTCCCAAACAGGGGGCTGGAACAATGAGCAGTTCTTC
CASSSQTGGWNNEQFF
>TRBJ2-1|TRBD2|TRBV7-3|NA
TGTGCCAGCAGCTTCCAAGCACTAGCGGGCAATGAGCAGTTCTTC
CASSFQALAGNEQFF
>TRBJ2-1|NA|TRBV10-3|once
TGTGCCATCAGTGAGTCGGGGCAGGGGAATGAGCAGTTCTTC
CAISESGQGNEQFF
>TRBJ1-3|NA|TRBV27|NA
TGTGCCAGCAGTTTAAGTCGGGGAAACACCATATATTTT
CASSLSRGNTIYF
>TRBJ2-6|TRBD1|TRBV9|NA
TGTGCCAGCAGCCGGCAGGGGGCTAGGGTTGGGGCCAACGTCCTGACTTTC
CASSRQGARVGANVLTF
>TRBJ1-1|NA|TRBV6-5|NA
TGTGCCAGCAGCCTGCAGTTTTCCTTGAGGAGTGAAGCTTTCTTT
CASSLQFSLRSEAFF
>TRBJ2-7|TRBD2|TRBV5-4|NA
TGTGCCTCTTACCGGGCGGGAGGGCGATACGAGCAGTACTTC
CASYRAGGRYEQYF
>TRBJ1-3|NA|TRBV7-2|NA
TGTGCCAGCAGCTTACCGGGAGCTTCTGGAAACACCATATATTTT
CASSLPGASGNTIYF
>TRBJ2-1|NA|TRBV10-3|NA
TGTGCCATCAGTGAAACCGGGAGAGGTGACAATGAGCAGTTCTTC
CAISETGRGDNEQFF
>TRBJ2-7|TRBD1|TRBV28|few
TGTGCCAGCGGATTACAGGGGGATCCCCCCGAGCAGTACTTC
CASGLQGDPPEQYF
>TRBJ2-3|NA|TRBV10-3|NA
TGTGCCATCAGTCCCCTGATAACCACAGATACGCAGTATTTT
CAISPLITTDTQYF
>TRBJ2-3|NA|TRBV7-2|NA
TGTGCCAGCAGCTTAGGGTCGGGGCCCCGCACAGATACGCAGTATTTT
CASSLGSGPRTDTQYF